The 25 T cell receptor beta chains given below trace back to one sample, sequenced in a study of control samples from healthy donors and cancer patients. The repertoire was sequenced with immunoSEQ multiplex PCR; TCRdb's copy has only in-frame clones and lacks some. Of over 85,000 clones listed, over 75% are singletons. The sequencing sample was made of PBMCs. The origin of the receptors is a woman aged 55-69 years with lung cancer.

To note about this clone: The identical CDR3 is also encoded by other nucleotide sequences in the sample. The CDR3 nucleotides are TGTGCCAGCAGTTCACAGGGAGATCAGCCCCAGCATTTT. As protein: CASSSQGDQPQHF. The V call is TRBV7-2, the J call TRBJ1-5, with D perhaps matching TRBD1 (6 bases). Between the trimmed V and J ends, which lost 6 bases and 5 bases, there was a span of 11 bases. From germline, CDR1 is SGHTA and CDR2 FQGNSA. The CDR3 extends over 13 amino acids.

The rearrangement links TRBV7-3 to TRBJ1-1; possible D gene TRBD1, 5 bases. This CDR3 comprises 13 residues. Trimming left V 6 bases short and J 0 bases short, with 8 bases between. CDR1 is SGHTA and CDR2 is FQGTGA in the germline V gene. The CDR3 DNA reads TGTGCCAGCAGTTCGGACATGAACACTGAAGCTTTCTTT. Translation: CASSSDMNTEAFF.

V usage is TRBV10-3 and J usage is TRBJ2-7; 7 bases are a match to TRBD1. The CDR3 runs 13 residues. CDR1 is ENHRY, CDR2 SYGVKD, per germline. Trimming at V came to 5 bases and at J to 2 bases, leaving 3 bases not matched to a gene. The CDR3 nucleotides are TGTGCCATCAGTCCGGGACAGACCTACGAGCAGTACTTC. The encoded protein is CAISPGQTYEQYF.

This clone was seen only a few times. The chain has TRBV25-1 and TRBJ2-6, with D uncertain. The ends were cut back, 3 bases at V and 0 bases at J, with 9 bases in the middle. Per the germline V gene, CDR1 is MGHDK and CDR2 is SYGVNS. This CDR3 comprises 16 residues. DNA for the CDR3: TGTGCCAGCAGTGATACAGCCTCCTCTGGGGCCAACGTCCTGACTTTC. Its protein product is CASSDTASSGANVLTF.

V gene TRBV7-2 combines with J gene TRBJ2-7; no reliable D call. Trimming left V 1 base short and J 0 bases short, with 10 bases between. From germline, CDR1 is SGHTA and CDR2 FQGNSA. This CDR3 has 15 amino acids. CDR3 in amino acids: CASSLGQPASYEQYF. The CDR3 DNA reads TGTGCCAGCAGCTTAGGGCAGCCCGCCTCCTACGAGCAGTACTTC.

This clone was found a few times. This rearrangement joins TRBV4-1 to TRBJ2-1; 13 nucleotides align to TRBD2. CDR3 size: 17 residues. The ends lost 8 bases at V and 9 bases at J; junction bases unmatched: 16. Germline loops: CDR1 MGHRA, CDR2 YSYEKL. CDR3 DNA: TGCGCCAGCTCCCCAGGACTAGCGGGAGTCGGGGGGAGTGAGCAGTTCTTC. Translation gives CASSPGLAGVGGSEQFF.

The rearrangement joins TRBV18 to TRBJ2-7; 9 bases are shared with TRBD1. After removal of 2 bases from V and 4 bases from J, the junction contained 12 bases not matched to a gene. The CDR3 has 17 amino acids. Germline loops: CDR1 KGHSH, CDR2 LQKENI. Written as DNA, the CDR3 is TGTGCCAGCTCACCAACCGTCGGGACAGGGAATGGGTACGAGCAGTACTTC. Translated, it gives CASSPTVGTGNGYEQYF.

The J gene is TRBJ1-5, the V gene TRBV6-5, with 7 positions matching TRBD1. The J segment lost 7 bases and the V segment lost 6 bases, leaving 12 bases of the junction unmatched. Germline lookup yields CDR1 MNHEY and CDR2 SVGAGI. The CDR3 totals 15 residues. The DNA for the CDR3 is TGTGCCAGCAGCGTCTACAGGGGCGGGGGACAGCCCCAGCATTTT. Its protein product is CASSVYRGGGQPQHF.

This sequence joins TRBV7-3 and TRBJ2-7; 9 bases agree with TRBD2. The CDR3 is 15 residues long. The V gene end was trimmed by 1 base and the J gene end by 3 bases; junction bases not matched to a gene: 4. The germline V gene has CDR1 SGHTA and CDR2 FQGTGA. The CDR3 reads CASSLNPSGNYEQYF. The CDR3 coding sequence is TGTGCCAGCAGCTTAAACCCTAGCGGGAACTACGAGCAGTACTTC.

The chain recombines TRBV27 with TRBJ1-5; D might be TRBD1 (5 bases). The CDR3 contains 13 residues. Trimming shortened V by 6 bases and J by 3 bases, and 9 bases separated the two germline ends. Germline V gives CDR1 MNHEY, CDR2 SMNVEV (reference sequence). The CDR3 loop is CASRGPNNQPQHF. The CDR3 DNA sequence: TGTGCCAGCAGGGGACCGAACAATCAGCCCCAGCATTTT.

V is TRBV24-1 and J is TRBJ2-5; 7 bases are a match to TRBD2. V trimming: 4 bases; J trimming: 5 bases; junction bases outside the gene matches: 9. The CDR3 is made up of 15 amino acids. In germline, CDR1 is KGHDR, CDR2 SFDVKD. The CDR3 protein is CATSDPRGSGETQYF. In DNA form, the CDR3 reads TGTGCCACCAGTGACCCTCGCGGGAGTGGGGAGACCCAGTACTTC.

The chain has TRBV11-3 and TRBJ2-1; 9 bases are shared with TRBD2. V gave up 1 base and J gave up 3 bases; unmatched junction bases: 1. Germline loops: CDR1 SGHNT, CDR2 YENEEA. The CDR3 length is 15 residues. CDR3 in DNA: TGTGCCAGCAGCTTAGGTAGCGGGAGCTACAATGAGCAGTTCTTC. Its translation is CASSLGSGSYNEQFF.

This chain uses TRBV3-1 (or the pseudogene TRBV3-2) with TRBJ2-1; the D is unclear. The CDR3 totals 13 residues. Per the germline V gene, CDR1 is LGHDT and CDR2 is YNNKEL (reference sequence). V gave up 3 bases and J gave up 6 bases, with 9 bases separating them. DNA for the CDR3: TGTGCCAGCAGCCATCGGACGCCCAATGAGCAGTTCTTC. This gives the protein CASSHRTPNEQFF.

This chain uses TRBV24-1 with TRBJ1-5; weak D call: TRBD1 (5 bases). Trimming shortened V by 4 bases and J by 4 bases, and 13 bases separated the two germline ends. The CDR3 contains 15 residues. The V gene's germline CDR1 is KGHDR and CDR2 SFDVKD. In DNA, the CDR3 is TGTGCCACCAGTGACCCGGGACCGCAGAATCAGCCCCAGCATTTT. It specifies CATSDPGPQNQPQHF.

This sequence joins TRBV7-8 and TRBJ1-2; tentative D call: TRBD1 (6 bases). Germline V CDR1 and CDR2: SGHVS, FQNEAQ. The CDR3 length is 12 residues. V lost 5 bases and J lost 8, with 12 bases in between. The CDR3: CASSPTGFGYTF. For the CDR3, the DNA is TGTGCCAGCAGCCCCACAGGGTTCGGCTACACCTTC.

The table lists this clone with a count of one. The V call is TRBV6-5, the J call TRBJ2-7; no firm D call. This CDR3 comprises 14 residues. Germline V CDR1 and CDR2: MNHEY, SVGAGI. Between the trimmed V and J ends, which lost 4 bases and 4 bases, there was a span of 14 bases. CDR3 DNA sequence: TGTGCCAGCAGTTCACCCAAGGCCTCGTACGAGCAGTACTTC. Translating gives CASSSPKASYEQYF.

The rearrangement joins TRBV3-1 (or the pseudogene TRBV3-2) to TRBJ1-1; D is unresolved. From germline, CDR1 is LGHDT and CDR2 YNNKEL (reference sequence). Trimming took 1 base from V and 1 from J, leaving 4 bases between them. This CDR3 is 13 amino acids long. The CDR3 loop reads CASSQVRNTEAFF. As DNA, the CDR3 is TGTGCCAGCAGCCAAGTCAGGAACACTGAAGCTTTCTTT.

This chain joins TRBV9 and TRBJ1-6; D is ambiguous. V was shortened by 1 base and J by 9 bases, with 14 bases between the two germline ends. CDR1 SGDLS and CDR2 YYNGEE come from the germline V gene. The CDR3 spans 15 residues. The CDR3, as DNA: TGTGCCAGCAGCGTACGGGAGGGAAATGGTTCACCCCTCCACTTT. As protein: CASSVREGNGSPLHF.

The CDR3 DNA reads TGTGCCAGCAATCCTCCGGGACAGGGGGTTTTCGGAAACACCATATATTTT. Its translation: CASNPPGQGVFGNTIYF. The rearrangement uses TRBV2 and TRBJ1-3; TRBD1 matches 11 bases. The CDR3 spans 17 residues. Germline V gene lookup returns CDR1 SNHLY and CDR2 FYNNEI. V was clipped by 7 bases and J by 4 bases; unmatched bases: 12.

The chain employs TRBV7-6 and TRBJ1-1; D not certain. The CDR3 runs to 16 residues. In germline, CDR1 is SGHVS, CDR2 FNYEAQ. V lost 2 bases and J lost 0, with 13 bases in between. CDR3 amino acids: CASSLTAAGLNTEAFF. DNA of the CDR3: TGTGCCAGCAGCTTAACTGCGGCAGGACTGAACACTGAAGCTTTCTTT.

The rearrangement uses TRBV7-9 and TRBJ2-6; D is perhaps TRBD2 (6 bases). Between the trimmed V and J ends, which lost 5 bases and 3 bases, there was a span of 14 bases. Looked up from germline, CDR1 is SEHNR and CDR2 is FQNEAQ (reference sequence). The CDR3 covers 16 residues. The CDR3: CASSPTRGSGANVLTF. The CDR3, as DNA: TGTGCCAGCAGCCCGACTCGGGGGAGTGGGGCCAACGTCCTGACTTTC. The variable domain in full, with the rest retrieved from reference TRBV7-9 and TRBJ2-6, is DTGVSQNPRHKITKRGQNVTFRCDPISEHNRLYWYRQTLGQGPEFLTYFQNEAQLEKSRLLSDRFSAERPKGSFSTLEIQRTEQGDSAMYLCASSPTRGSGANVLTFGAGSRLTVL.

The chain links TRBV7-9 to TRBJ1-2; D call uncertain. Per the germline V gene, CDR1 is SEHNR and CDR2 is FQNEAQ (reference sequence). The CDR3 sequence is 12 residues long. Deletions cut 7 bases from V and 1 base from J, with 7 bases between. CDR3 nucleotide sequence: TGTGCCAGCAAGAGCATTAACTATGGCTACACCTTC. It yields the protein CASKSINYGYTF.

The J gene is TRBJ1-4, the V gene TRBV5-4; D gene uncertain. Germline values: CDR1 SGHNT, CDR2 YYREEE (reference sequence). The CDR3 totals 12 residues. V lost 4 bases to trimming and J lost 5 bases, with 6 bases between them. The CDR3: CASSRENEKLFF. The CDR3, as DNA: TGTGCCAGCAGCAGGGAGAATGAAAAACTGTTTTTT.

The rearrangement uses TRBV30 and TRBJ2-7; TRBD2 might be the D (5 bases). Germline V gene sequence: CDR1 GTSNPN, CDR2 SVGIG (reference sequence). The CDR3 is 11 amino acids. Trimming pared 3 bases from V and 7 bases from J, leaving 10 bases between. The CDR3 spells CAWSPSGEQYF. In DNA, the CDR3 is TGTGCCTGGAGCCCTTCGGGGGAGCAGTACTTC.

V usage is TRBV3-1 (or the pseudogene TRBV3-2) and J usage is TRBJ2-7; TRBD1 matches 8 bases. J was trimmed by 6 bases and V by 6 bases; bases with no gene match: 13. The CDR3 is 15 residues long. Germline CDR1 is LGHDT and CDR2 is YNNKEL (reference sequence). The CDR3 DNA follows: TGTGCCAGCAGTCGACGGCAGGGGGCGCGTCCCGAGCAGTACTTC. Encoded protein: CASSRRQGARPEQYF.